This entry is about one T cell receptor beta chain. What it binds is unknown. This record comes from a study of T cell responses to AZD1222 COVID-19 vaccine. Trimming pared 7 bases from V and 5 bases from J, leaving 8 bases between. The CDR3 consists of 11 residues. The germline V gene has CDR1 MDHEN and CDR2 SYDVKM. Notes on the study in general: Baseline serostatus was positive in only a handful of AZD1222 recipients. Most donors were white British and more were female, and clonal diversity was possibly underestimated. Sampling captured repertoires only after the peak T cell response. Spike-specific TCR repertoires showed rising breadth and depth after two AZD1222 doses.

Measured with immunoSEQ multiplex PCR; TCRdb has only the in-frame clones, and not every one. The repertoire holds about 93,000 clones, with over 85% as singletons. The clonotype comes from an adult in good health. The material sequenced was peripheral blood, taken on day 0 of MenACWY control vaccination. V and J are TRBV28 and TRBJ2-5, with D perhaps matching TRBD1 or TRBD2 (5 bases each). The CDR3 spells CASIRGETQYF. The CDR3, as DNA: TGTGCCAGCATTCGGGGCGAGACCCAGTACTTC.